The 32 T cell receptor beta chains below were found in one sample sequenced in a study of cytomegalovirus exposure and HLA in healthy donors. Primers: 60 Vbeta forward and 13 Jbeta reverse. Generated by immunoSEQ multiplex PCR, the TCRdb table keeps only in-frame clones and is missing some. The sample has some 190,000 clones, about three quarters seen once; the top ten hold 0.95% to 1.4%. Sequenced sample: PBMCs. These receptors were collected from a middle-aged woman in good health and CMV-seronegative.

The chain is built from TRBV18 and TRBJ1-1, with 7 positions matching TRBD1. The CDR3 is 16 amino acids. Germline CDR1 and CDR2: KGHSH and LQKENI. Unmatched junction bases numbered 12, after V lost 3 bases and J lost 5 bases. The CDR3 nucleotides read TGTGCCAGCTCACCCCGGGCCGTACGCAGGGGGACTGAAGCTTTCTTT. Translated: CASSPRAVRRGTEAFF.

V is TRBV6-1 and J is TRBJ1-1; 8 bases are shared with TRBD1. V trimming: 4 bases; J trimming: 1 base; junction bases outside the gene matches: 2. The V gene's germline CDR1 is MNHNS and CDR2 SASEGT. This CDR3 has 14 residues. Here the CDR3 DNA reads TGTGCCAGCAGTGGGGACAGGTGGAACACTGAAGCTTTCTTT. Protein product: CASSGDRWNTEAFF.

The chain links TRBV11-2 to TRBJ1-5; 9 bases line up with TRBD1. Germline V lookup: CDR1 SGHAT, CDR2 FQNNGV. V was clipped by 0 bases and J by 0 bases; unmatched bases: 12. The CDR3 is made up of 20 amino acids. The CDR3 region has the DNA TGTGCCAGCAGCTTAGACGCACCGGGACAGGGAAAATATAGCAATCAGCCCCAGCATTTT. Translating gives CASSLDAPGQGKYSNQPQHF.

The V gene is TRBV18, the J gene TRBJ2-7; perhaps TRBD2 as D (5 bases). This CDR3 has 14 amino acids. The germline gives CDR1 KGHSH, CDR2 LQKENI. The germline V and J ends were trimmed by 4 bases and 5 bases, with 15 bases remaining between them. The CDR3 DNA reads TGTGCCAGCTCACTCTCGGGGTACGCCAACGAGCAGTACTTC. Its protein product is CASSLSGYANEQYF.

This clone was seen a single time. V usage is TRBV11-3 and J usage is TRBJ2-1; possible D gene TRBD2, 6 bases. V lost 5 bases and J lost 3, with 14 bases in between. From germline, CDR1 is SGHNT and CDR2 YENEEA. The CDR3 is 15 residues long. CDR3 DNA: TGTGCCAGCAGCCCGCGGGGCAGATACTACAATGAGCAGTTCTTC. This encodes CASSPRGRYYNEQFF.

The chain joins TRBV11-3 to TRBJ2-7; perhaps TRBD1 as D (7 bases). The CDR3 covers 14 residues. CDR1 and CDR2 from the germline V gene are SGHNT and YENEEA. The V end was cut by 1 base, the J end by 10 bases, with 17 bases between. CDR3: CASSLGQGGFRQYF. CDR3 coding DNA: TGTGCCAGCAGCTTAGGGCAGGGGGGCTTTCGTCAGTACTTC.

The chain recombines TRBV4-1 with TRBJ2-2; D might be TRBD2 (6 bases). V dropped 1 base and J dropped 7 bases, with 19 bases sitting between them. The CDR3 covers 17 residues. CDR1 is MGHRA and CDR2 is YSYEKL in the germline V gene. The CDR3 DNA reads as TGCGCCAGCAGCCAAGGAAGGGGACGGGAGTACGGCGGGGAGCTGTTTTTT. Translated: CASSQGRGREYGGELFF.

The chain uses TRBV11-3 and TRBJ2-7; D perhaps matches TRBD2 (6 bases). CDR1 SGHNT and CDR2 YENEEA come from the germline V gene. Trimming took 1 base from V and 2 from J, leaving 12 bases between them. CDR3 size: 15 residues. CDR3 protein: CASSLGERVPYEQYF. The CDR3 DNA sequence: TGTGCCAGCAGCTTAGGAGAGCGGGTACCCTACGAGCAGTACTTC.

This chain uses TRBV5-6 with TRBJ2-1; TRBD2 is a possible D gene (5 bases). V gave up 0 bases and J gave up 7 bases, with 14 bases separating them. The CDR3 contains 15 residues. CDR1 and CDR2 from the germline V gene are SGHDT and YYEEEE. The CDR3 reads CASSLELAILNEQFF. The CDR3 bases are TGTGCCAGCAGCTTGGAGTTAGCGATCTTGAATGAGCAGTTCTTC.

This sequence joins TRBV2 and TRBJ2-7, with D maybe TRBD2 (5 bases). Germline values: CDR1 SNHLY, CDR2 FYNNEI. The V end was cut by 2 bases, the J end by 2 bases, with 10 bases between. CDR3 length equals 14 residues. As DNA, the CDR3 is TGTGCCAGCAGTGAAAGACTGGGAGCCTACGAGCAGTACTTC. Translating it yields CASSERLGAYEQYF.

The gene calls are TRBV7-3 and TRBJ1-5, with 8 bases fitting TRBD1. The CDR3 covers 14 residues. Germline CDR1 is SGHTA and CDR2 is FQGTGA. V dropped 4 bases and J dropped 2; count of bases not matched to a gene: 1. The CDR3 loop reads CASSSTGGNQPQHF. CDR3 sequence (DNA): TGTGCCAGCAGCTCGACAGGGGGCAATCAGCCCCAGCATTTT.

This sequence joins TRBV5-1 and TRBJ2-3; 15 nucleotides match TRBD2. Germline trimming cut 8 bases from V and 0 bases from J; bases unmatched to any gene: 10. CDR3 length equals 18 residues. Germline CDR1 SGHRS, CDR2 YFSETQ. CDR3 protein: CASRPGLAGGPSTDTQYF. The DNA of the CDR3 is TGCGCCAGTCGTCCGGGACTAGCGGGAGGTCCCAGCACAGATACGCAGTATTTT.

The CDR3 sequence: CASSLEGSIRYNEQFF. CDR3 nucleotide sequence: TGTGCCAGCAGCTTAGAAGGTAGCATTCGGTACAATGAGCAGTTCTTC. This chain joins TRBV7-2 and TRBJ2-1; unclear D gene. The germline V gene has CDR1 SGHTA and CDR2 FQGNSA. This CDR3 has 16 residues. V shed 1 base and J shed 4 bases, with 14 bases lying between them.

The chain recombines TRBV30 with TRBJ2-2; possibly TRBD2 for D (5 bases). The CDR3 covers 14 residues. The germline CDR1 and CDR2 sequences are GTSNPN and SVGIG (reference sequence). Trimming pared 0 bases from V and 4 bases from J, leaving 9 bases between. CDR3: CAWSVGAFTGELFF. Written as DNA, the CDR3 is TGTGCCTGGAGTGTGGGAGCATTCACCGGGGAGCTGTTTTTT. The full variable domain, with the rest looked up from reference TRBV30 and TRBJ2-2, is SQTIHQWPATLVQPVGSPLSLECTVEGTSNPNLYWYRQAAGRGLQLLFYSVGIGQISSEVPQNLSASRPQDRQFILSSKKLLLSDSGFYLCAWSVGAFTGELFFGEGSRLTVL.

The rearrangement joins TRBV19 to TRBJ2-3; TRBD2 matches at 7 bases. The V and J ends lost 7 bases and 5 bases, in that order; junction bases with no gene match: 9. The CDR3 has 14 residues. The germline V gene encodes CDR1 LNHDA and CDR2 SQIVND (reference sequence). The CDR3 here is CASTPGGTGDTQYF. CDR3 DNA: TGTGCCAGTACCCCGGGGGGAACGGGAGATACGCAGTATTTT.

This clone was found a few times. Other DNA sequences within the sample encode an identical CDR3. This chain uses TRBV7-3 with TRBJ2-1; 9 nucleotides line up with TRBD2. V trimming: 1 base; J trimming: 9 bases; junction bases outside the gene matches: 7. In germline, CDR1 is SGHTA, CDR2 FQGTGA. The CDR3 runs 15 residues. CDR3 DNA: TGTGCCAGCAGCTTAAATAGCGGGAGTGGGGGTGAGCAGTTCTTC. Translation gives CASSLNSGSGGEQFF. The variable domain in full, with the rest retrieved from reference TRBV7-3 and TRBJ2-1, is GAGVSQTPSNKVTEKGKYVELRCDPISGHTALYWYRQSLGQGPEFLIYFQGTGAADDSGLPNDRFFAVRPEGSVSTLKIQRTERGDSAVYLCASSLNSGSGGEQFFGPGTRLTVL.

The rearrangement links TRBV12-5 to TRBJ2-7, with D perhaps matching TRBD2 (6 bases). The V gene lost 6 bases and the J gene lost 4 bases, with 19 bases spanning the gap. The germline V gene has CDR1 LGHNT and CDR2 FRNRAP. The CDR3 covers 15 residues. CDR3 sequence (DNA): TGTGCTAGTGGCACAAAGTTGGCGGGAACGTACGAGCAGTACGTC. It is translated as CASGTKLAGTYEQYV.

The chain carries TRBV10-3 and TRBJ2-7; the D gene is possibly TRBD1 (6 bases). Germline CDR1 reads ENHRY; CDR2 reads SYGVKD. V was shortened by 6 bases and J by 6 bases, with 15 bases between the two germline ends. The CDR3 spans 13 residues. Written as DNA, the CDR3 is TGTGCCATCAGCAGAGACAGGTCCACCGAGCAGTACGTC. As protein: CAISRDRSTEQYV.

The chain recombines TRBV7-2 with TRBJ1-1; a possible D gene is TRBD1 (6 bases). The CDR3 is 11 residues long. Germline CDR1 is SGHTA and CDR2 is FQGNSA. Trimming left V 5 bases short and J 11 bases short, with 12 bases between. The CDR3 region is CASSLRQVAFF. CDR3 nucleotides: TGTGCCAGCAGCCTTAGACAGGTTGCTTTCTTT. The full variable domain, completed using reference TRBV7-2 and TRBJ1-1, is GAGVSQSPSNKVTEKGKDVELRCDPISGHTALYWYRQSLGQGLEFLIYFQGNSAPDKSGLPSDRFSAERTGGSVSTLTIQRTQQEDSAVYLCASSLRQVAFFGQGTRLTVV.

The genes are TRBV5-8 and TRBJ1-2, with D possibly TRBD1 on 5 matching bases. The V end lost 3 bases, the J end lost 7 bases, and 10 bases lay between the germline ends. CDR3 length: 12 residues. The V gene's germline CDR1 is SGHTS and CDR2 YDEGEE. The CDR3 DNA follows: TGTGCCAGCAGCTCAAGACAGTTTGGCTACACCTTC. This gives the protein CASSSRQFGYTF.

Written as DNA, the CDR3 is TGTGCCAGCAGTGAGTCCCAGGGGCCGGGGGGCTACACCTTC. Protein product: CASSESQGPGGYTF. The V call is TRBV2, the J call TRBJ1-2; tentatively, D is TRBD1 (6 bases). CDR3 length: 14 amino acids. V was pared by 3 bases and J by 8 bases, with 16 bases between. Germline CDR1 and CDR2: SNHLY and FYNNEI.

This clone was seen once. The gene calls are TRBV5-1 and TRBJ1-3; D perhaps matches TRBD1 (5 bases). CDR1 is SGHRS and CDR2 is YFSETQ in the germline V gene. Trimming left V 3 bases short and J 0 bases short, with 19 bases between. The CDR3 extends over 18 amino acids. CDR3 nucleotides: TGCGCCAGCAGCTGGGGGGGACCGACACCTGGCTCTGGAAACACCATATATTTT. Encoded protein: CASSWGGPTPGSGNTIYF.

This chain joins TRBV14 and TRBJ1-1, with D unclear. The CDR3 contains 13 residues. Germline assignment: CDR1 SGHDN and CDR2 FVKESK. Trimming left V 4 bases short and J 4 bases short, with 10 bases between. The CDR3, as DNA: TGTGCCAGCAGCCGTGGAGTGGGCACTGAAGCTTTCTTT. The encoded protein is CASSRGVGTEAFF.

This clone was found many times. V usage is TRBV6-1 and J usage is TRBJ1-5; perhaps TRBD1 as D (5 bases). CDR3 size: 15 residues. Per the germline V gene, CDR1 is MNHNS and CDR2 is SASEGT. V lost 7 bases and J 0 bases, leaving 13 bases between the germline ends. This CDR3 is CASNDSPYSNQPQHF. DNA for the CDR3: TGTGCCAGCAATGACAGTCCTTATAGCAATCAGCCCCAGCATTTT.

V gene TRBV7-2 combines with J gene TRBJ2-1; TRBD2 is a possible D gene (5 bases). V was trimmed by 5 bases and J by 5 bases, leaving 13 bases between them. Germline V gene sequence: CDR1 SGHTA, CDR2 FQGNSA. This CDR3 region has 14 residues. The CDR3 here is CASSPDYGDNEQFF. The DNA of the CDR3 is TGTGCCAGCAGCCCAGACTACGGCGACAATGAGCAGTTCTTC.

The chain is built from TRBV5-4 and TRBJ1-2, with D possibly being TRBD1 (5 bases). Germline lookup yields CDR1 SGHNT and CDR2 YYREEE (reference sequence). Between the trimmed V and J ends, which lost 6 bases and 7 bases, there was a span of 13 bases. The CDR3 length is 12 residues. For the CDR3, the DNA is TGTGCCAGCAACCTCCAGGGAGGTGGCTACACCTTC. Amino acid sequence: CASNLQGGGYTF. The full variable domain, with the rest looked up from reference TRBV5-4 and TRBJ1-2, is ETGVTQSPTHLIKTRGQQVTLRCSSQSGHNTVSWYQQALGQGPQFIFQYYREEENGRGNFPPRFSGLQFPNYSSELNVNALELDDSALYLCASNLQGGGYTFGSGTRLTVV.

As DNA, the CDR3 is TGCAGCGCCGGGACAGGGGAAAGCACAGATACGCAGTATTTT. This translates into CSAGTGESTDTQYF. The chain joins TRBV29-1 to TRBJ2-3, with 10 bases identical to TRBD1. There are 14 residues in the CDR3. The trim removed 7 bases at V and 0 bases at J, leaving 4 bases unmatched. In germline, CDR1 is SQVTM, CDR2 ANQGSEA.

This chain links TRBV19 with TRBJ1-1; 7 nucleotides line up with TRBD1. The germline V gene has CDR1 LNHDA and CDR2 SQIVND (reference sequence). The CDR3 length is 15 residues. V dropped 6 bases and J dropped 2; count of bases not matched to a gene: 9. The DNA for the CDR3 is TGTGCCAGTAGGCGACAGGGAGAGATTAACACTGAAGCTTTCTTT. Residues: CASRRQGEINTEAFF.

The table lists this clone with a few counts. The chain employs TRBV10-3 and TRBJ2-1; 12 bases map to TRBD2. CDR1 is ENHRY and CDR2 is SYGVKD in the germline V gene. The CDR3 is made up of 18 amino acids. The J segment lost 5 bases and the V segment lost 11 bases, leaving 19 bases of the junction unmatched. This CDR3 reads CAPWGLAGGPPQDNEQFF. As DNA, the CDR3 is TGTGCCCCCTGGGGCCTAGCGGGAGGGCCGCCCCAGGACAATGAGCAGTTCTTC.

In this sample, this clone turned up a few times. This rearrangement joins TRBV11-3 to TRBJ1-4, with D possibly TRBD1 on 5 matching bases. Trimming cost V 3 bases and J 5 bases, with 10 bases left between them. The CDR3 is made up of 14 amino acids. Germline V gives CDR1 SGHNT, CDR2 YENEEA. The CDR3 nucleotides read TGTGCCAGCAGCTTCGACAGCCGAAATGAAAAACTGTTTTTT. This translates into CASSFDSRNEKLFF.

The chain is built from TRBV7-2 and TRBJ2-1, with 13 bases identical to TRBD2. Trimming at V came to 5 bases and at J to 13 bases, leaving 11 bases not matched to a gene. The CDR3 has 15 residues. In germline, CDR1 is SGHTA, CDR2 FQGNSA. CDR3 DNA: TGTGCCAGCAGCGGAACGACTAGCGGGAGGCTCGGTCAGTTCTTC. Amino acid sequence: CASSGTTSGRLGQFF. The whole variable domain, remainder taken from reference TRBV7-2 and TRBJ2-1, is GAGVSQSPSNKVTEKGKDVELRCDPISGHTALYWYRQSLGQGLEFLIYFQGNSAPDKSGLPSDRFSAERTGGSVSTLTIQRTQQEDSAVYLCASSGTTSGRLGQFFGPGTRLTVL.

The chain carries TRBV5-4 and TRBJ2-5; 11 nucleotides agree with TRBD2. Looked up from germline, CDR1 is SGHNT and CDR2 is YYREEE (reference sequence). The V gene end was trimmed by 3 bases and the J gene end by 1 base; junction bases not matched to a gene: 8. The CDR3 contains 17 residues. For the CDR3, the DNA is TGTGCCAGCAGCTCGAGGACTAGCGGGTTTTTCCAAGAGACCCAGTACTTC. It is translated as CASSSRTSGFFQETQYF.